The clone carrying this TCR beta chain was found a few times. The sample is drawn from a study of low-dose radiotherapy and immunotherapy resistance in tumors. Across the study: Cohort 1 patients were irradiated with 0.5 Gy fractions every 2 weeks to 6.5 Gy total. Intravenous ipilimumab 1 mg/kg every six weeks was given with nivolumab 240 mg every two weeks.

Described time point: after trial treatment. Treatment of the sample: LDRT plus nivolumab, ipilimumab, low-dose cyclophosphamide and aspirin (RACIN trial). Germline assignment: CDR1 MNHEY and CDR2 SVGEGT. The CDR3 consists of 15 residues. Unmatched junction bases numbered 3, after V lost 6 bases and J lost 1 base. For amplifying TCRs, the PCR ran for 15 to 20 cycles with Phusion, which was used together with a constant-region primer and the adapter on the V primers. Each CDR3 protein gets one entry after TCRdb re-called the reads with MiXCR. This table has 40,000 to 65,000 distinct CDR3 sequences, around a third appearing once.

This sequence originates from a male donor with rectosigmoid adenocarcinoma. The chain uses TRBV6-2 or TRBV6-3 and TRBJ2-1; TRBD2 agrees at 10 bases. The sample was PBMCs, taken after low-dose radiotherapy plus immunotherapy. The CDR3 DNA is TGTGCCAGCAGATTAGCGGGAGGTTCCTACAATGAGCAGTTCTTC. This translates into CASRLAGGSYNEQFF.